This TCR beta chain comes out of a study of blood T cell repertoires in COVID-19. Study-wide background: Acute and convalescent COVID-19 samples came from the United States, Italy and Spain.

From germline, CDR1 is SGHAT and CDR2 FQDESV (reference sequence). This CDR3 has 15 amino acids. The junction had 6 bases not matched to a gene; V was cut back by 5 bases and J by 4 bases. In the original workflow: Nucleated cell number was recorded as an estimate derived from reference gene primer amplification. The data were produced by immunoSEQ multiplex PCR, yet TCRdb's version contains in-frame clones alone and is incomplete. The V and J calls and clone size come from that table; D and trimming were worked out from the DNA. The sample lists about 100,000 clones; roughly 87% were seen once. The sequencing sample was made of peripheral blood. The J gene is TRBJ2-1, the V gene TRBV11-1; 9 bases match TRBD2. The TCR was taken from a man younger than 40 in a cohort sampled during active COVID-19. Here the CDR3 DNA reads TGTGCCAGCAGCCCGACTAGCGGAGAGTACAATGAGCAGTTCTTC. This gives the protein CASSPTSGEYNEQFF.